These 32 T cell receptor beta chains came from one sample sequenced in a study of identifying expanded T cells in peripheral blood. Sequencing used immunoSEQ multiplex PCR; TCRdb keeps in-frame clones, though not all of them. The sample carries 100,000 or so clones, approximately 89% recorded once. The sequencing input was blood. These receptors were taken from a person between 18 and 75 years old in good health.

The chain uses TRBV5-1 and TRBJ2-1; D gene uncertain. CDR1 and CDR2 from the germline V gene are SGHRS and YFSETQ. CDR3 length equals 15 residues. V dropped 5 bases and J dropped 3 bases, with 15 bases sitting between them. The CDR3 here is CASSLRTPVYNEQFF. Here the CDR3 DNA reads TGCGCCAGCAGTTTACGTACCCCCGTCTACAATGAGCAGTTCTTC.

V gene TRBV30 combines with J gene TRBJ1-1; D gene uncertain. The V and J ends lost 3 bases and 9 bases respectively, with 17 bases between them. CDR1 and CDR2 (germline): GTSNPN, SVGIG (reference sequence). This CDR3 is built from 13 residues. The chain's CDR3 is CAWRPGPPTKAFF. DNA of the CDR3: TGTGCCTGGAGGCCCGGTCCCCCGACTAAAGCTTTCTTT.

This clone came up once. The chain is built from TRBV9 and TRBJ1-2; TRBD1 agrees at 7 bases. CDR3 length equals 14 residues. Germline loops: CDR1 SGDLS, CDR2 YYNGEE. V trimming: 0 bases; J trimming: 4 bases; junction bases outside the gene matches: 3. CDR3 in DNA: TGTGCCAGCAGCGTAGAGGGACAGAGCTATGGCTACACCTTC. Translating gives CASSVEGQSYGYTF.

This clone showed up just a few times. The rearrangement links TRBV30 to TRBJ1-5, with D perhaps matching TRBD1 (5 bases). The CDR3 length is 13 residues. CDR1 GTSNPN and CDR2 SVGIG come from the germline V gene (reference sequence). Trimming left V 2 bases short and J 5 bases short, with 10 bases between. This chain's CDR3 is CAWSRGGDQPQHF. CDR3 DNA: TGTGCCTGGAGTCGTGGGGGAGATCAGCCCCAGCATTTT. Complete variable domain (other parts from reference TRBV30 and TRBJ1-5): SQTIHQWPATLVQPVGSPLSLECTVEGTSNPNLYWYRQAAGRGLQLLFYSVGIGQISSEVPQNLSASRPQDRQFILSSKKLLLSDSGFYLCAWSRGGDQPQHFGDGTRLSIL.

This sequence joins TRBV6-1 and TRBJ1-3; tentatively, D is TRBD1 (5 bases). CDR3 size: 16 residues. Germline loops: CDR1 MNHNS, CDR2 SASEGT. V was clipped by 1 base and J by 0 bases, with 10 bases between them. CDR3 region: CASSEGLGASGNTIYF. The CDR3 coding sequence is TGTGCCAGCAGTGAAGGTCTCGGGGCCTCTGGAAACACCATATATTTT.

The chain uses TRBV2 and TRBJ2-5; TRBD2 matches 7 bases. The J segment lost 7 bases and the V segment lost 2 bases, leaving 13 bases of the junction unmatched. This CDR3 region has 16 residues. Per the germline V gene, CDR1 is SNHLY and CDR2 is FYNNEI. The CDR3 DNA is TGTGCCAGCAGTGAAAGCCCCGCCGGTTTAGCGGGGACCCAGTACTTC. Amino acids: CASSESPAGLAGTQYF.

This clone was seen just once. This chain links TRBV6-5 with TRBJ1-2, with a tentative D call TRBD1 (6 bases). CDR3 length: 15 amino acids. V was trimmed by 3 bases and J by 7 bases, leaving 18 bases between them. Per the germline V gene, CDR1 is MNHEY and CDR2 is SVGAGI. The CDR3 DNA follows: TGTGCCAGCAGTTATATTCTTGGGGGGCGTCTTGGCTACACCTTC. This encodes CASSYILGGRLGYTF.

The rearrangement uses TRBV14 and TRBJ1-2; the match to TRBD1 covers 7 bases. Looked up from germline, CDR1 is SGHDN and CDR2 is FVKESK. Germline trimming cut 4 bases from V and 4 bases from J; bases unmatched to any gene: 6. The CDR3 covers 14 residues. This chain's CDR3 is CASSLKGAGYGYTF. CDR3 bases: TGTGCCAGCAGCCTAAAGGGGGCAGGCTATGGCTACACCTTC. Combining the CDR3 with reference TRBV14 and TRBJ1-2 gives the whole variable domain EAGVTQFPSHSVIEKGQTVTLRCDPISGHDNLYWYRRVMGKEIKFLLHFVKESKQDESGMPNNRFLAERTGGTYSTLKVQPAELEDSGVYFCASSLKGAGYGYTFGSGTRLTVV.

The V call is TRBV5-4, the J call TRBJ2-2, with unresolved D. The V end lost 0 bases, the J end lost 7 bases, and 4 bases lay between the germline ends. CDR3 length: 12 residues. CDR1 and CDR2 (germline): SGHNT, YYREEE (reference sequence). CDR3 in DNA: TGTGCCAGCAGCTTGGCTAGCGGGGAGCTGTTTTTT. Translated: CASSLASGELFF.

The CDR3 loop reads CASSLEVAGLGETQYF. The DNA of the CDR3 is TGTGCCAGCAGCTTGGAAGTAGCGGGACTGGGGGAGACCCAGTACTTC. The chain links TRBV5-4 to TRBJ2-5, with 8 bases aligning to TRBD2. Trimming at V came to 0 bases and at J to 5 bases, leaving 9 bases not matched to a gene. CDR1 and CDR2 (germline): SGHNT, YYREEE (reference sequence). The CDR3 totals 16 residues. Full variable domain (missing parts from reference TRBV5-4 and TRBJ2-5): ETGVTQSPTHLIKTRGQQVTLRCSSQSGHNTVSWYQQALGQGPQFIFQYYREEENGRGNFPPRFSGLQFPNYSSELNVNALELDDSALYLCASSLEVAGLGETQYFGPGTRLLVL.

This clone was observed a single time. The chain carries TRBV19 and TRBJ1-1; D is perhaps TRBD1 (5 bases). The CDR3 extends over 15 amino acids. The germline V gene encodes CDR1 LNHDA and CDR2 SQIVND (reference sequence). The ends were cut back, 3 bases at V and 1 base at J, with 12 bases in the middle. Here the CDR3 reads CASSIFPGPNTEAFF. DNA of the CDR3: TGTGCCAGTAGTATTTTCCCGGGACCGAACACTGAAGCTTTCTTT.

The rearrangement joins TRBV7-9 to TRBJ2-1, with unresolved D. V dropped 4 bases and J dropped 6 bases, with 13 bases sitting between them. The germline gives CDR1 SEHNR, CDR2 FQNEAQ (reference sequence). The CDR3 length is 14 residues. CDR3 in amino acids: CASSSARQRNEQFF. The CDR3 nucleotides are TGTGCCAGCAGCTCCGCGCGGCAGCGCAATGAGCAGTTCTTC.

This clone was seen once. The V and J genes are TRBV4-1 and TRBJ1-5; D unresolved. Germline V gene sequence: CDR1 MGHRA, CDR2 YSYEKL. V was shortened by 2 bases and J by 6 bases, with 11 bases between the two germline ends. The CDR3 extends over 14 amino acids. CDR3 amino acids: CASSQWQTGQPQHF. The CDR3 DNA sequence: TGCGCCAGCAGCCAATGGCAGACGGGTCAGCCCCAGCATTTT.

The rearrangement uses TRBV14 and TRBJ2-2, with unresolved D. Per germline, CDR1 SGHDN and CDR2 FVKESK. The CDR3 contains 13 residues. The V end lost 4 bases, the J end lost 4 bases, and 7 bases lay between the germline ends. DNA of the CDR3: TGTGCCAGCAGCCCGAAACTCACCGGGGAGCTGTTTTTT. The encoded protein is CASSPKLTGELFF.

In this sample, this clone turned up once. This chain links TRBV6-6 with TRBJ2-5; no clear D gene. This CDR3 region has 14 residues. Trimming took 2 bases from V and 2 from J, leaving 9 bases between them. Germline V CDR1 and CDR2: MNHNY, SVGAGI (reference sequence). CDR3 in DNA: TGTGCCAGCAGTTACGCCCGGAGTCAAGAGACCCAGTACTTC. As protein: CASSYARSQETQYF.

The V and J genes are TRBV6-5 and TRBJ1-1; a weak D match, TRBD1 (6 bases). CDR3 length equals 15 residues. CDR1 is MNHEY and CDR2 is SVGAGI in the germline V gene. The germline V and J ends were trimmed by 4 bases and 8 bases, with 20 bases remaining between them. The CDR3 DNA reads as TGTGCCAGCAGTTTCCACAGGGTTCCGGGTGGGGAAGCTTTCTTT. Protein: CASSFHRVPGGEAFF.

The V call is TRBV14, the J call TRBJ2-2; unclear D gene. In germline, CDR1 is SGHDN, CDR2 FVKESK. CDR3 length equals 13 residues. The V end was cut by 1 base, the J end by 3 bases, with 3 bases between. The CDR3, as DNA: TGTGCCAGCAGCCAAGTGGACACCGGGGAGCTGTTTTTT. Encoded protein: CASSQVDTGELFF.

The CDR3 nucleotides read TGTGCCAGCAGCCCGGGACGATCTCTGAGGACAGATACGCAGTATTTT. It encodes CASSPGRSLRTDTQYF. The V gene is TRBV11-1, the J gene TRBJ2-3; D is tentatively TRBD1 or TRBD2 (5 bases each). The germline V gene encodes CDR1 SGHAT and CDR2 FQDESV (reference sequence). The CDR3 is 16 amino acids. Deletions cut 5 bases from V and 3 bases from J, with 18 bases between.

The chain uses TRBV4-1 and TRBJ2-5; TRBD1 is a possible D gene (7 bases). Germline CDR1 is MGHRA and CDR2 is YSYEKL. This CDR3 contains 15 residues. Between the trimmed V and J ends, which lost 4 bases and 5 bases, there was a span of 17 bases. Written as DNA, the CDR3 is TGCGCCAGCAGCCGCGGGACAGCTAAGACGGAGACCCAGTACTTC. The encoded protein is CASSRGTAKTETQYF.

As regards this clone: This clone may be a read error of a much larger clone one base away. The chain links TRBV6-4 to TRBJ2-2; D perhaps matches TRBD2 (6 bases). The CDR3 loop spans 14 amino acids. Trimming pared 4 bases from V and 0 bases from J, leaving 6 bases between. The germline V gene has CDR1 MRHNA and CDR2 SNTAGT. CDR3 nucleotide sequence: TGTGCCAGCAGTGGCGGGACGAACACCGGGGAGCTGTTTTTT. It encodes CASSGGTNTGELFF.

Here the CDR3 reads CASSLQGGNYNEQFF. The DNA of the CDR3 is TGTGCCAGCAGCCTCCAGGGGGGGAACTACAATGAGCAGTTCTTC. V and J are TRBV7-7 and TRBJ2-1; tentatively, D is TRBD1 or TRBD2 (7 bases each). V was trimmed by 5 bases and J by 3 bases, leaving 14 bases between them. The CDR3 extends over 15 amino acids. Germline V gives CDR1 SSHAT, CDR2 FNYEAQ (reference sequence).

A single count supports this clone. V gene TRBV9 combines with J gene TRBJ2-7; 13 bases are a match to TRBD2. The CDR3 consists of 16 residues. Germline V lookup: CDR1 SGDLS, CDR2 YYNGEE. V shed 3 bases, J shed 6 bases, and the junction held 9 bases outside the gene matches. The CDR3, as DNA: TGTGCCAGCAGCGCTACCGGGACTAGCGGGGTAGTCGAGCAGTACTTC. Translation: CASSATGTSGVVEQYF.

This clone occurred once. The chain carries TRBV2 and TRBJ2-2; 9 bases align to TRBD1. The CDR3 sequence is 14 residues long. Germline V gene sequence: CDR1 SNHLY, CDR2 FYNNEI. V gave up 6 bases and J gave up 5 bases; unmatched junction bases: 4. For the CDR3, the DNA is TGTGCCAGCAGGGGACAGGGAGAAACCGGGGAGCTGTTTTTT. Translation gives CASRGQGETGELFF.

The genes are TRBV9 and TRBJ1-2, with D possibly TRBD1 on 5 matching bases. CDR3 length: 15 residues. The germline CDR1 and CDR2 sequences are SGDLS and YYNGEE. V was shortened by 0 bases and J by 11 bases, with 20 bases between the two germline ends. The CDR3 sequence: CASSVAAGGFQGYTF. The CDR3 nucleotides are TGTGCCAGCAGCGTAGCGGCGGGGGGTTTTCAAGGTTACACCTTC.

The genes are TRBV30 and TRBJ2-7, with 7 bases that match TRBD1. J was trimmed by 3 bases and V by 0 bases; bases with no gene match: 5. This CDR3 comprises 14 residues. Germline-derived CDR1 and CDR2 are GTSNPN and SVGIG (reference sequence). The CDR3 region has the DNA TGTGCCTGGAGTGTAGGGACAGTCTACTACGAGCAGTACTTC. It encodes CAWSVGTVYYEQYF.

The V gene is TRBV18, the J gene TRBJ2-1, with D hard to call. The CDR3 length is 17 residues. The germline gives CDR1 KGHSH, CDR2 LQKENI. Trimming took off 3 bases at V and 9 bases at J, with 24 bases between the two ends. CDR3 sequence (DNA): TGTGCCAGCTCACCCCCAGGCTCAATAGCCGTCCTCTTTGAGCAGTTCTTC. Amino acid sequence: CASSPPGSIAVLFEQFF.

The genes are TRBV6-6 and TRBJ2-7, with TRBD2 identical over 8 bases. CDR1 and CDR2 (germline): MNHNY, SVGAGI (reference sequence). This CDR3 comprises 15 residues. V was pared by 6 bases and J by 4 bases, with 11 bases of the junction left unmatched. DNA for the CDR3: TGTGCCAGCAGGGGAAGCGGGAGAGGAGGATACGAGCAGTACTTC. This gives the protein CASRGSGRGGYEQYF.

CDR3 sequence reads: CASGPQGQGYGYTF. As DNA, the CDR3 is TGCGCCAGCGGACCACAGGGGCAAGGCTATGGCTACACCTTC. The gene calls are TRBV5-1 and TRBJ1-2; TRBD1 matches at 7 bases. Germline CDR1 reads SGHRS; CDR2 reads YFSETQ. J gave up 4 bases and V 7 bases, and 10 bases lay outside the gene matches. The CDR3 consists of 14 residues.

CDR3 residues: CAWARSSNQPQHF. The CDR3 nucleotides are TGTGCCTGGGCCCGGAGCTCCAATCAGCCCCAGCATTTT. V gene TRBV30 combines with J gene TRBJ1-5; D gene ambiguous. From germline, CDR1 is GTSNPN and CDR2 SVGIG (reference sequence). Trimming stripped 5 bases from V and 3 bases from J, with 11 bases between. The CDR3 has 13 residues.

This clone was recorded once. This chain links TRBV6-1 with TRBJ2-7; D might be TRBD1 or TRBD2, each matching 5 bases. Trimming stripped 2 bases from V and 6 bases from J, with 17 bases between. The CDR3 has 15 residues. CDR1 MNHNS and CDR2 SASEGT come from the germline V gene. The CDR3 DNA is TGTGCCAGCAGTGAACTCACGGGGCTTGAGGTCGAGCAGTACTTC. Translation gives CASSELTGLEVEQYF.

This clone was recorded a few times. Written as DNA, the CDR3 is TGCAGCACTCGACAGGGCAATCAGCCCCAGCATTTT. This gives the protein CSTRQGNQPQHF. The genes are TRBV29-1 and TRBJ1-5; TRBD1 might be the D (6 bases). The CDR3 has 12 residues. The germline V gene has CDR1 SQVTM and CDR2 ANQGSEA. Between the trimmed V and J ends, which lost 8 bases and 2 bases, there was a span of 10 bases.

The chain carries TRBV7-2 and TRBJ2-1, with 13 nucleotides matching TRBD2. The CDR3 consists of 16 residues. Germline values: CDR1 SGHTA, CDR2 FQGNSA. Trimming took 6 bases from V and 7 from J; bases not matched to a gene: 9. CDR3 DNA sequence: TGTGCCAGCAGACAAGGCGGACTAGCGGGAGTTAATGAGCAGTTCTTC. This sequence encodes CASRQGGLAGVNEQFF.